Listed below are T cell receptor beta chains from one sample, sequenced in a study of technical replicates of blood from four donors. Sequencing used immunoSEQ multiplex PCR; TCRdb keeps in-frame clones, though not all of them. This table holds around 90,000 clones, over 90% found once. Sequences were obtained from T cells isolated from PBMCs. These receptors all stem from a human donor in good health. CDR3s include the opening cysteine and the closing phenylalanine or tryptophan. The order of the fields is CDR3 length, D gene, V gene, J gene, clone size, CDR3 protein, CDR3 DNA. The D gene is left open where the match is weak. Clone sizes are given selectively: once, few, many, or a class where the clone is expanded.

>16|.|TRBV6-6|TRBJ1-5|.
CASLGRIQVGNQPQHF
TGTGCCAGCCTGGGGCGGATTCAGGTGGGCAATCAGCCCCAGCATTTT
>13|.|TRBV4-1|TRBJ2-1|.
CASSRNSQNEQFF
TGCGCCAGCAGCCGCAACAGTCAAAATGAGCAGTTCTTC
>14|.|TRBV18|TRBJ2-5|.
CASSPAGVGETQYF
TGTGCCAGCTCACCTGCCGGGGTGGGGGAGACCCAGTACTTC
>16|.|TRBV9|TRBJ2-7|.
CASSLQRGGSRDEQYF
TGTGCCAGCAGCCTCCAACGAGGAGGGAGTAGGGACGAGCAGTACTTC
>11|.|TRBV29-1|TRBJ1-1|.
CSDGGIVKAFF
TGCAGCGATGGGGGGATAGTTAAAGCTTTCTTT
>18|.|TRBV19|TRBJ1-1|.
CASSPLDRSAFMGTEAFF
TGTGCCAGTAGTCCCCTCGACAGGAGTGCGTTTATGGGCACTGAAGCTTTCTTT
>16|TRBD1|TRBV7-2|TRBJ1-2|.
CASSLRQETGVGGYTF
TGTGCCAGCAGCTTACGACAAGAAACAGGGGTAGGCGGCTACACCTTC
>14|.|TRBV6-5|TRBJ1-5|.
CASSNQGLDQPQHF
TGTGCCAGCAGCAACCAGGGGCTAGATCAGCCCCAGCATTTT
>14|TRBD1|TRBV30|TRBJ1-4|.
CAYQPTGGAEKLFF
TGTGCCTACCAACCTACAGGGGGGGCTGAAAAACTGTTTTTT
>10|.|TRBV30|TRBJ1-2|.
CASSSYGYTF
TGTGCCTCAAGTAGCTATGGCTACACCTTC
>17|TRBD1|TRBV4-1|TRBJ1-5|.
CASSQDQRETGNQPQHF
TGCGCCAGCAGCCAAGATCAAAGGGAGACAGGGAATCAGCCCCAGCATTTT
>13|TRBD1|TRBV19|TRBJ2-7|.
CACTGTESYEQYF
TGTGCCTGCACCGGGACAGAATCCTACGAGCAGTACTTC
>15|TRBD1|TRBV6-5|TRBJ1-1|.
CASSRPGQGTTEAFF
TGTGCCAGCAGTCGACCGGGACAGGGGACCACTGAAGCTTTCTTT
>17|TRBD2|TRBV15|TRBJ2-7|.
CATSRDGTSGEGLEQYF
TGTGCCACCAGCAGAGATGGGACTAGCGGGGAGGGCCTCGAGCAGTACTTC
>13|.|TRBV12-5|TRBJ2-7|.
CASGLPPHREQYF
TGTGCTAGTGGTTTGCCCCCCCACAGGGAGCAGTACTTC
>14|TRBD1|TRBV5-1|TRBJ1-2|.
CASSLGQGHYGYTF
TGCGCCAGCAGCTTGGGACAGGGTCACTATGGCTACACCTTC
>15|.|TRBV5-1|TRBJ2-1|.
CASNNGLSSYNEQFF
TGCGCCAGCAATAACGGACTTAGCTCCTACAATGAGCAGTTCTTC
>14|TRBD1|TRBV2|TRBJ1-5|.
CASSSRQGTRPQHF
TGTGCCAGCAGTTCTCGACAGGGGACCCGGCCCCAGCATTTT
>15|.|TRBV9|TRBJ1-2|.
CASSVESEGGRGYTF
TGTGCCAGCAGCGTAGAGTCCGAAGGGGGAAGGGGCTACACCTTC
>16|TRBD2|TRBV4-1|TRBJ2-7|.
CASSQVLAGGNYEQYF
TGCGCCAGCAGCCAAGTGTTGGCGGGAGGGAACTACGAGCAGTACTTC
>12|.|TRBV13|TRBJ2-7|once
CASSSSPYEQYF
TGTGCCAGCAGCTCAAGCCCCTACGAGCAGTACTTC
>15|.|TRBV19|TRBJ1-5|.
CASSLDRFSNQPQHF
TGTGCCAGTAGCCTTGACAGGTTTAGCAATCAGCCCCAGCATTTT
>15|TRBD2|TRBV28|TRBJ2-3|.
CATGLAGTITDTQYF
TGTGCCACCGGATTAGCGGGAACCATCACAGATACGCAGTATTTT
>17|.|TRBV7-2|TRBJ2-7|.
CASSPAGWGDRTYEQYF
TGTGCCAGCAGCCCCGCAGGGTGGGGGGATAGAACCTACGAGCAGTACTTC
>18|TRBD2|TRBV7-3|TRBJ2-1|.
CASSLIPGLAGDYNEQFF
TGTGCCAGCAGCTTAATACCGGGACTAGCGGGGGACTACAATGAGCAGTTCTTC
>15|TRBD2|TRBV30|TRBJ2-3|.
CAWSVLAVNKDTQYF
TGTGCCTGGAGTGTACTAGCGGTTAATAAAGATACGCAGTATTTT
>15|.|TRBV27|TRBJ2-6|.
CASSLRASPRLVLTF
TGTGCCAGCAGTTTACGGGCTAGCCCCAGACTCGTCCTGACTTTC
>16|.|TRBV6-5|TRBJ2-6|few
CASSYEGGSGANVLTF
TGTGCCAGCAGTTACGAAGGCGGCTCTGGGGCCAACGTCCTGACTTTC
>16|TRBD2|TRBV5-1|TRBJ2-7|.
CASSLVSAGEGYEQYF
TGCGCCAGCAGCTTGGTGTCGGCGGGAGAAGGCTACGAGCAGTACTTC
>13|.|TRBV19|TRBJ2-1|few
CASNHGPGNEQFF
TGTGCCAGTAATCACGGGCCGGGGAATGAGCAGTTCTTC
>15|TRBD2|TRBV11-3|TRBJ2-5|.
CASTKSGGIQETQYF
TGTGCCAGCACCAAATCGGGGGGAATCCAAGAGACCCAGTACTTC
>15|.|TRBV5-4|TRBJ1-3|.
CASSAGTSSGNTIYF
TGTGCCAGCAGCGCCGGGACAAGCTCTGGAAACACCATATATTTT
>13|.|TRBV19|TRBJ2-7|once
CASSLRTDYEQYF
TGTGCCAGTAGTTTGAGGACAGACTACGAGCAGTACTTC
>14|.|TRBV27|TRBJ2-7|.
CASSSRDPFYEQYF
TGTGCCAGCAGTAGCAGGGATCCCTTCTACGAGCAGTACTTC
>15|TRBD2|TRBV14|TRBJ2-1|once
CASSATSGRYHEQFF
TGTGCCAGCAGCGCTACTAGCGGGAGGTACCATGAGCAGTTCTTC
>13|.|TRBV9|TRBJ1-1|once
CASSVPGDTEAFF
TGTGCCAGCAGCGTTCCCGGTGACACTGAAGCTTTCTTT
>20|TRBD2|TRBV28|TRBJ2-1|.
CASSTLPGLAIRSSYNEQFF
TGTGCCAGCAGTACCCTCCCGGGACTAGCGATAAGGAGCTCCTACAATGAGCAGTTCTTC
>13|TRBD1|TRBV27|TRBJ2-5|.
CASSYRGEETQYF
TGTGCCAGCAGTTACAGGGGGGAGGAGACCCAGTACTTC
>11|.|TRBV19|TRBJ2-3|.
CASSLTDTQYF
TGTGCCAGTAGTTTAACAGATACGCAGTATTTT
>16|TRBD1|TRBV18|TRBJ1-2|.
CASSPVGGDNNYGYTF
TGTGCCAGCTCCCCCGTAGGGGGCGATAATAACTATGGCTACACCTTC
>14|TRBD2|TRBV7-8|TRBJ2-3|.
CASSTSGRTDTQYF
TGTGCCAGCAGCACTAGCGGGAGGACAGATACGCAGTATTTT
>14|TRBD2|TRBV29-1|TRBJ2-7|.
CSVATSGGSYEQYF
TGCAGCGTCGCTACTAGCGGGGGCTCCTACGAGCAGTACTTC
>14|TRBD1|TRBV15|TRBJ2-7|.
CATSRTGGVYEQYF
TGTGCCACCAGCAGGACAGGGGGCGTCTACGAGCAGTACTTC
>18|TRBD2|TRBV29-1|TRBJ2-5|.
CSVAGLAGGATSTETQYF
TGCAGCGTTGCGGGGCTAGCGGGAGGTGCAACAAGTACGGAGACCCAGTACTTC
>15|.|TRBV19|TRBJ2-2|.
CASSPRGLSSGELFF
TGTGCCAGTAGTCCCAGGGGATTATCGAGCGGGGAGCTGTTTTTT
>16|.|TRBV19|TRBJ1-4|.
CASSFYGVSTNEKLFF
TGTGCCAGTAGCTTCTATGGTGTATCAACTAATGAAAAACTGTTTTTT
>15|TRBD2|TRBV5-1|TRBJ2-5|.
CASRPGTSGQETQYF
TGCGCCAGCAGGCCCGGGACTAGCGGGCAAGAGACCCAGTACTTC
>15|.|TRBV19|TRBJ2-7|.
CASSETSSSFWEQYF
TGTGCCAGTAGTGAAACTTCATCGTCTTTCTGGGAGCAGTACTTC
>17|TRBD2|TRBV4-1|TRBJ2-1|.
CASSQELAGVGYNEQFF
TGCGCCAGCAGCCAAGAACTTGCGGGAGTAGGCTACAATGAGCAGTTCTTC
>15|TRBD1|TRBV15|TRBJ1-1|.
CATSRTTGGYTEAFF
TGTGCCACCAGCAGAACAACAGGGGGTTATACTGAAGCTTTCTTT
>16|.|TRBV6-6|TRBJ2-2|.
CASSPFSQGNTGELFF
TGTGCCAGCAGCCCCTTTTCTCAGGGGAACACCGGGGAGCTGTTTTTT
>15|.|TRBV7-9|TRBJ1-4|.
CASSLLGDRDEKLFF
TGTGCCAGCAGCTTACTCGGGGATCGGGATGAAAAACTGTTTTTT
>18|TRBD2|TRBV5-1|TRBJ2-2|.
CASSYGLAGGPRSGELFF
TGCGCCAGCAGCTACGGACTAGCGGGAGGGCCTAGGTCCGGGGAGCTGTTTTTT
>13|TRBD2|TRBV4-3|TRBJ2-7|few
CASSQVVAGEQYF
TGCGCCAGCAGCCAAGTTGTAGCGGGCGAGCAGTACTTC
>12|.|TRBV28|TRBJ2-7|.
CASGTLSYEQYF
TGTGCCAGCGGGACACTATCCTACGAGCAGTACTTC
>15|.|TRBV18|TRBJ2-1|.
CASSPSRASYNEQFF
TGTGCCAGCTCACCTTCTCGCGCCTCCTACAATGAGCAGTTCTTC
>15|.|TRBV13|TRBJ2-3|.
CASSILGGKKDTQYF
TGTGCCAGCAGCATACTAGGAGGCAAAAAAGATACGCAGTATTTT
>16|.|TRBV7-2|TRBJ2-7|.
CASSLDYQLATYEQYF
TGTGCCAGCAGCTTAGACTATCAACTAGCAACCTACGAGCAGTACTTC
>16|TRBD2|TRBV7-7|TRBJ2-3|once
CASSLGLAGHTDTQYF
TGTGCCAGCAGCCTAGGACTAGCGGGTCACACAGATACGCAGTATTTT
>14|.|TRBV5-4|TRBJ2-5|.
CASSFRQNQETQYF
TGTGCCAGCAGCTTCCGACAGAACCAAGAGACCCAGTACTTC